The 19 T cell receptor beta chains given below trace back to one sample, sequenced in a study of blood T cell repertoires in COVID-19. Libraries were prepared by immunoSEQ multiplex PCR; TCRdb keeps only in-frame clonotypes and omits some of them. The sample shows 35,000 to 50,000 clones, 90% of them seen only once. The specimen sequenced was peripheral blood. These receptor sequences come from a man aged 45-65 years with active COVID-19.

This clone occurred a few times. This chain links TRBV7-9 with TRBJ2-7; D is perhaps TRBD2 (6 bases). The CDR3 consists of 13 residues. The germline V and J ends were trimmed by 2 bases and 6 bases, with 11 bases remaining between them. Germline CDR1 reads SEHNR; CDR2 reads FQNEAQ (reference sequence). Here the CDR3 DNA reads TGTGCCAGCAGCTTACCTCTGGGAGGCGAGCAGTACTTC. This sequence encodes CASSLPLGGEQYF.

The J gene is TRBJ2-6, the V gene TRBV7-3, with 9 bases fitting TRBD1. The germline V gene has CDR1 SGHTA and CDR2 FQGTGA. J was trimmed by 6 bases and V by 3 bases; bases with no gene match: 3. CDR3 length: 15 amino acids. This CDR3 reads CASSFGTGKANVLTF. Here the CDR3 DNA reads TGTGCCAGCAGCTTCGGGACAGGGAAGGCCAACGTCCTGACTTTC. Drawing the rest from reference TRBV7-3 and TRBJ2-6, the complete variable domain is GAGVSQTPSNKVTEKGKYVELRCDPISGHTALYWYRQSLGQGPEFLIYFQGTGAADDSGLPNDRFFAVRPEGSVSTLKIQRTERGDSAVYLCASSFGTGKANVLTFGAGSRLTVL.

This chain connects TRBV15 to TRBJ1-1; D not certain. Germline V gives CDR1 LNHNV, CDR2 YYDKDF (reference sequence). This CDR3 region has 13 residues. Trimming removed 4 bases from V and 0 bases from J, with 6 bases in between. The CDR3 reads CATSKSLNTEAFF. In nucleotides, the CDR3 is TGTGCCACCAGCAAATCGTTGAACACTGAAGCTTTCTTT.

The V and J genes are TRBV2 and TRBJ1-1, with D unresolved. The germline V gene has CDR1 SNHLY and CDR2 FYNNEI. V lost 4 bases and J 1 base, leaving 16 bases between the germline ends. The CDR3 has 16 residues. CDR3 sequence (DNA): TGTGCCAGCAGTGTACGAGGGCGCGAGGGGAACACTGAAGCTTTCTTT. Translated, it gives CASSVRGREGNTEAFF.

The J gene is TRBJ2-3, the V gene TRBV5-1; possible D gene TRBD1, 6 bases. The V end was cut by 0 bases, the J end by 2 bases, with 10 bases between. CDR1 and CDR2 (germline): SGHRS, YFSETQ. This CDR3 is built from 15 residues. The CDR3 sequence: CASSLAGTITDTQYF. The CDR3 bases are TGCGCCAGCAGCTTGGCCGGGACAATCACAGATACGCAGTATTTT.

CDR3 loop: CATSEDWGWARGFPLYEQYF. DNA for the CDR3: TGTGCCACCAGTGAGGACTGGGGGTGGGCAAGGGGGTTCCCGCTCTACGAGCAGTACTTC. This rearrangement joins TRBV24-1 to TRBJ2-7; D is perhaps TRBD1 (6 bases). The germline gives CDR1 KGHDR, CDR2 SFDVKD. The V gene lost 4 bases and the J gene lost 3 bases, with 30 bases spanning the gap. The CDR3 has 20 residues.

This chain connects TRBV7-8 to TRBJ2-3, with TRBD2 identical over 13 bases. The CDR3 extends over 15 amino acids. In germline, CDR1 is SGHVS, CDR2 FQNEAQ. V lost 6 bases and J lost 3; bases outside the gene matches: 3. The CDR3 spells CASRRTSGGTDTQYF. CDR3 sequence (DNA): TGTGCCAGCAGACGGACTAGCGGGGGAACAGATACGCAGTATTTT. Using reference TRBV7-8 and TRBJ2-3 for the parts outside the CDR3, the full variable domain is GAGVSQSPRYKVAKRGQDVALRCDPISGHVSLFWYQQALGQGPEFLTYFQNEAQLDKSGLPSDRFFAERPEGSVSTLKIQRTQQEDSAVYLCASRRTSGGTDTQYFGPGTRLTVL.

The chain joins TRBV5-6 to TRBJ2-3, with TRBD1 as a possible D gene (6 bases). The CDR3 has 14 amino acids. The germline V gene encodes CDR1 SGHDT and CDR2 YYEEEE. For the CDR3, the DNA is TGTGCTATATCCAGGGGAACTTTAGCAGATACGCAGTATTTT. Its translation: CAISRGTLADTQYF.

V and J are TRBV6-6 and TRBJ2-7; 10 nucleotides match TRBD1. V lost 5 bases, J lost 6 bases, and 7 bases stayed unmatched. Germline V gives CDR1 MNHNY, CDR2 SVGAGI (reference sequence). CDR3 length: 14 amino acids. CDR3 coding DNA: TGTGCCAGCAGTCACCGGGACAGGGGTCTCGAGCAGTACTTC. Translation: CASSHRDRGLEQYF.

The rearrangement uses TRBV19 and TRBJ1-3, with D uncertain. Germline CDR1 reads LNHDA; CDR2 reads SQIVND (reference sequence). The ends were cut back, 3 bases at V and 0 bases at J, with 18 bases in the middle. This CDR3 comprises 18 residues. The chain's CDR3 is CASSIGRNNKFSGNTIYF. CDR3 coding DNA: TGTGCCAGTAGTATTGGCAGGAATAACAAATTCTCTGGAAACACCATATATTTT.

The CDR3 nucleotides are TGTGCCAGCAGCCAAGTTTTGCGGGGGGCCGGCGAGCAGTACTTC. It codes for CASSQVLRGAGEQYF. This chain connects TRBV14 to TRBJ2-7; 8 bases line up with TRBD2. From germline, CDR1 is SGHDN and CDR2 FVKESK. The CDR3 extends over 15 amino acids. Unmatched junction bases numbered 8, after V lost 1 base and J lost 6 bases. Full variable domain (outside the CDR3, taken from reference TRBV14 and TRBJ2-7): EAGVTQFPSHSVIEKGQTVTLRCDPISGHDNLYWYRRVMGKEIKFLLHFVKESKQDESGMPNNRFLAERTGGTYSTLKVQPAELEDSGVYFCASSQVLRGAGEQYFGPGTRLTVT.

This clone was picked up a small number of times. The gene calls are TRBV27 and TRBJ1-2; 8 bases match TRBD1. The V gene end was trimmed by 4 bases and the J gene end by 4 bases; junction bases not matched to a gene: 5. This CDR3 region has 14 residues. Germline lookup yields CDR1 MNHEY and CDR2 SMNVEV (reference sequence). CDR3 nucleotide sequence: TGTGCCAGCAGTTCCCGGACAGGGAGCTATGGCTACACCTTC. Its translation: CASSSRTGSYGYTF.

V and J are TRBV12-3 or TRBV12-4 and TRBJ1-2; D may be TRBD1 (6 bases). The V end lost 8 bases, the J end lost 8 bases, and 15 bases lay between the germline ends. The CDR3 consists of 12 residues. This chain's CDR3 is CASGGGAMGYTF. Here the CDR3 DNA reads TGTGCCAGCGGTGGGGGGGCGATGGGCTACACCTTC.

DNA of the CDR3: TGTGCCAGCAGCTTGGCAGGGGGCGCGGACTATGGCTACACCTTC. This sequence encodes CASSLAGGADYGYTF. The chain combines TRBV5-6 with TRBJ1-2; 8 nucleotides match TRBD1. This CDR3 region has 15 residues. CDR1 and CDR2 (germline): SGHDT, YYEEEE. Trimming cost V 0 bases and J 3 bases; bases outside gene matches: 4.

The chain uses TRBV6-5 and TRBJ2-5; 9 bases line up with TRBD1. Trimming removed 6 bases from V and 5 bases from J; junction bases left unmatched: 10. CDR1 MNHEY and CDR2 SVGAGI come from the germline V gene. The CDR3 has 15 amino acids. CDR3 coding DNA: TGTGCCAGCAGAACAGGGGGCGCGGATTCGGAGACCCAGTACTTC. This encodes CASRTGGADSETQYF.

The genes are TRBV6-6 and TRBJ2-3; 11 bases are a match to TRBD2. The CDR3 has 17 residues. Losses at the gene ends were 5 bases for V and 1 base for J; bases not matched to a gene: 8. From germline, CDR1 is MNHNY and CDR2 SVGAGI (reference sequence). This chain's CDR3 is CASSRDLAGGGTDTQYF. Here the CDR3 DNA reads TGTGCCAGCAGTCGAGATCTAGCGGGGGGAGGCACAGATACGCAGTATTTT.

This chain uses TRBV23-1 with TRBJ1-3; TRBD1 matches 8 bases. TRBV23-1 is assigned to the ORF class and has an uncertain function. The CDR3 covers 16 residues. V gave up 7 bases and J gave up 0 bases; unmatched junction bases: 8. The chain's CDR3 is CASKGDRGDSGNTIYF. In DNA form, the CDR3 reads TGCGCCAGCAAAGGTGACAGGGGTGACTCTGGAAACACCATATATTTT.

The DNA of the CDR3 is TGCGCCAGCAGCTTTGGGGGGTCGACTGCCACTGGGACCCAGTACTTC. Translation gives CASSFGGSTATGTQYF. V and J are TRBV5-1 and TRBJ2-5; weak D call: TRBD2 (6 bases). CDR3 size: 16 residues. Germline V gene data show CDR1 as SGHRS and CDR2 as YFSETQ. The V and J ends lost 2 bases and 7 bases respectively, with 21 bases between them.

The CDR3 region has the DNA TGTGCCAGCAGTTTACTCGGACAGGGAAAAGGTGAAGCTTTCTTT. It yields the protein CASSLLGQGKGEAFF. The rearrangement uses TRBV27 and TRBJ1-1; 8 bases align to TRBD1. The V and J ends lost 2 bases and 7 bases, in that order; junction bases with no gene match: 9. Germline V gives CDR1 MNHEY, CDR2 SMNVEV (reference sequence). The CDR3 contains 15 residues.